The next 11 T cell receptor beta chains were all read from a single sample in a study of T-cell reconstitution after alpha-beta-depleted transplantation in children. During its preparation, the TCRbeta library received unique molecular identifiers. TCRdb re-called the PCR reads with MiXCR, one entry per CDR3 protein. The profile shows about half a million distinct CDR3 sequences, around 13% of them singletons. The sequencing here drew on PBMCs from the stem cell graft donor, taken from the stem cell graft. These receptors originate from a human donor who donated a stem cell graft to a child with combined immunodeficiency.

This chain uses TRBV11-2 with TRBJ2-6, with 7 bases that match TRBD2. This CDR3 is built from 17 residues. Germline lookup yields CDR1 SGHAT and CDR2 FQNNGV. The trim removed 3 bases at V and 0 bases at J, leaving 5 bases unmatched. The CDR3 coding sequence is TGTGCCAGCAGCTTGTTAACTAGCGTCTCTGGGGCCAACGTCCTGACTTTC. Its translation is CASSLLTSVSGANVLTF.

There are many counts of this clonotype. V and J are TRBV6-1 and TRBJ2-2, with TRBD2 matching 9 bases. CDR1 is MNHNS and CDR2 is SASEGT in the germline V gene. V lost 4 bases and J lost 2; bases outside the gene matches: 2. The CDR3 is made up of 15 amino acids. CDR3 in amino acids: CASSATSGNTGELFF. The CDR3 bases are TGTGCCAGCAGTGCGACTAGCGGAAACACCGGGGAGCTGTTTTTT.

This rearrangement joins TRBV7-9 to TRBJ2-7; TRBD1 matches 7 bases. Germline V gene lookup returns CDR1 SEHNR and CDR2 FQNEAQ (reference sequence). V was pared by 5 bases and J by 5 bases, with 12 bases of the junction left unmatched. The CDR3 covers 15 residues. This CDR3 is CASSDRVASSDEQYF. The CDR3 DNA is TGTGCCAGCAGCGACAGGGTGGCTAGTTCGGACGAGCAGTACTTC.

This chain joins TRBV7-9 and TRBJ1-1; no definite D call. Germline V CDR1 and CDR2: SEHNR, FQNEAQ (reference sequence). With 1 base removed from V and 4 bases from J, the gap between germline ends came to 16 bases. This CDR3 spans 16 amino acids. CDR3 bases: TGTGCCAGCAGCTTAGAAGGAGTGGTTTCAAGCACTGAAGCTTTCTTT. It codes for CASSLEGVVSSTEAFF.

This clonotype was detected a few times. The rearrangement links TRBV29-1 to TRBJ2-7; 7 bases are shared with TRBD1. CDR1 is SQVTM and CDR2 is ANQGSEA in the germline V gene. This CDR3 has 14 amino acids. The V and J ends lost 0 bases and 1 base, in that order; junction bases with no gene match: 3. Here the CDR3 DNA reads TGCAGCGTTGAAGACCGGGACAGTTCCTACGAGCAGTACTTC. This encodes CSVEDRDSSYEQYF.

The V gene is TRBV6-2 or TRBV6-3, the J gene TRBJ2-7; 11 positions agree with TRBD2. The germline V gene encodes CDR1 MNHEY and CDR2 SVGEGT. The CDR3 is made up of 15 amino acids. Trimming took 2 bases from V and 5 from J; bases not matched to a gene: 5. The CDR3 region has the DNA TGTGCCAGCAGTTACGGGACTAGCGGTCGGGACGAGCAGTACTTC. Encoded protein: CASSYGTSGRDEQYF.

This clonotype was seen repeatedly, ten times or more. The V and J genes are TRBV4-3 and TRBJ2-5, with D hard to call. This CDR3 contains 14 residues. CDR1 is LGHNA, CDR2 YSLEER, per germline. V lost 0 bases, J lost 5 bases, and 10 bases lay in between. The CDR3 is CASSQDVQPETQYF. Here the CDR3 DNA reads TGCGCCAGCAGCCAAGATGTGCAGCCGGAGACCCAGTACTTC.

The chain is built from TRBV11-2 and TRBJ2-3, with no clear D. The CDR3 consists of 14 residues. V gave up 2 bases and J gave up 4 bases, with 10 bases separating them. Germline CDR1 is SGHAT and CDR2 is FQNNGV. The CDR3 reads CASSLTNGADTQYF. The CDR3 DNA reads as TGTGCCAGCAGCTTAACCAACGGTGCAGATACGCAGTATTTT.

The CDR3 sequence is CASSHSGNYEQYF. In DNA, the CDR3 is TGTGCCAGCAGCCACTCGGGGAACTACGAGCAGTACTTC. The chain employs TRBV7-8 and TRBJ2-7; the D gene is possibly TRBD2 (5 bases). From germline, CDR1 is SGHVS and CDR2 FQNEAQ. The CDR3 is 13 amino acids. Between the trimmed V and J ends, which lost 5 bases and 3 bases, there was a span of 11 bases.

This clonotype came up a few times. CDR3 coding DNA: TGTGCCAGTAGTAACGGACAGGGGGCCGATGAGCAGTTCTTC. It encodes CASSNGQGADEQFF. The chain carries TRBV19 and TRBJ2-1; TRBD1 aligns across 11 bases. Germline V gene sequence: CDR1 LNHDA, CDR2 SQIVND (reference sequence). This CDR3 region has 14 residues. With V trimmed by 4 bases and J by 8 bases, 4 bases remained unmatched. The complete variable domain, with remaining parts taken from reference TRBV19 and TRBJ2-1, reads DGGITQSPKYLFRKEGQNVTLSCEQNLNHDAMYWYRQDPGQGLRLIYYSQIVNDFQKGDIAEGYSVSREKKESFPLTVTSAQKNPTAFYLCASSNGQGADEQFFGPGTRLTVL.

The chain couples TRBV11-3 to TRBJ1-4; no definite D call. The germline V gene encodes CDR1 SGHNT and CDR2 YENEEA. The CDR3 loop spans 17 amino acids. V lost 1 base, J lost 0 bases, and 12 bases lay in between. CDR3 in DNA: TGTGCCAGCAGCTTAGGGCAGATGGTTGCAACTAATGAAAAACTGTTTTTT. Translation: CASSLGQMVATNEKLFF. The full variable domain, in which reference TRBV11-3 and TRBJ1-4 provide the parts outside the CDR3, is EAGVVQSPRYKIIEKKQPVAFWCNPISGHNTLYWYLQNLGQGPELLIRYENEEAVDDSQLPKDRFSAERLKGVDSTLKIQPAELGDSAVYLCASSLGQMVATNEKLFFGSGTQLSVL.